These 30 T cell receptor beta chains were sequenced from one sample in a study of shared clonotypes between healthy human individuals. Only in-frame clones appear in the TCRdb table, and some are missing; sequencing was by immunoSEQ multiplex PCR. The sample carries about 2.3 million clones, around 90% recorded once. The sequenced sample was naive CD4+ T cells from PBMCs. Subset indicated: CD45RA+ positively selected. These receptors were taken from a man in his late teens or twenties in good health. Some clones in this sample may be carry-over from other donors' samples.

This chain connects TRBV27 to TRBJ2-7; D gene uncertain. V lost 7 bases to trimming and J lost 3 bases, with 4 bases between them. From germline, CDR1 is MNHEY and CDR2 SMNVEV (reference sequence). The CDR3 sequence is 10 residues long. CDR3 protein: CASNHYEQYF. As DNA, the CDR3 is TGTGCCAGCAACCACTACGAGCAGTACTTC.

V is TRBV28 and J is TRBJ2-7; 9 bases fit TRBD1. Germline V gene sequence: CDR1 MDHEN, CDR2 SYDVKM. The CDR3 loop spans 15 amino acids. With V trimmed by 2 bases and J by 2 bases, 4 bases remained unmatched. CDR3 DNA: TGTGCCAGCAGTTTAACAGGGGGCATAACCTACGAGCAGTACTTC. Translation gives CASSLTGGITYEQYF.

Here the CDR3 reads CASSARGTSSYNEQFF. The CDR3 coding sequence is TGTGCCAGCAGCGCGAGGGGGACGAGCTCCTACAATGAGCAGTTCTTC. This rearrangement joins TRBV9 to TRBJ2-1, with D possibly TRBD1 on 6 matching bases. From germline, CDR1 is SGDLS and CDR2 YYNGEE. Between the trimmed V and J ends, which lost 3 bases and 0 bases, there was a span of 13 bases. This CDR3 spans 16 amino acids.

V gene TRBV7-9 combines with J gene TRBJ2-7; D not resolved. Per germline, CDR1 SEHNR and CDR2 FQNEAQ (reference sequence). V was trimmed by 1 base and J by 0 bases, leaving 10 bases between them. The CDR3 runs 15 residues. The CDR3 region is CASSLGSGASYEQYF. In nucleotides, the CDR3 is TGTGCCAGCAGCTTAGGTTCAGGAGCCTCCTACGAGCAGTACTTC.

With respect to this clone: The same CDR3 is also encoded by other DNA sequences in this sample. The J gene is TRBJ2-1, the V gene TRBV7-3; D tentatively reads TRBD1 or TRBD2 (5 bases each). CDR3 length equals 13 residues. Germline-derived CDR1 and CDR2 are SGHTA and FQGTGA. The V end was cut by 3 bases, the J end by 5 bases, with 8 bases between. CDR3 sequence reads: CASSLGPNNEQFF. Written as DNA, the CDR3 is TGTGCCAGCAGCTTGGGACCTAACAATGAGCAGTTCTTC. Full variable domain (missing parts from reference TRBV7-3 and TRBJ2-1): GAGVSQTPSNKVTEKGKYVELRCDPISGHTALYWYRQSLGQGPEFLIYFQGTGAADDSGLPNDRFFAVRPEGSVSTLKIQRTERGDSAVYLCASSLGPNNEQFFGPGTRLTVL.

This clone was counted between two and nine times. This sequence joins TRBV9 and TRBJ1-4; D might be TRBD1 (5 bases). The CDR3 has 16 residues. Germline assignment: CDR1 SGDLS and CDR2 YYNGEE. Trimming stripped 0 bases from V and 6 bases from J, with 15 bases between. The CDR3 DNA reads TGTGCCAGCAGCGTAGGTGGGGGAAGGATGCATGAAAAACTGTTTTTT. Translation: CASSVGGGRMHEKLFF.

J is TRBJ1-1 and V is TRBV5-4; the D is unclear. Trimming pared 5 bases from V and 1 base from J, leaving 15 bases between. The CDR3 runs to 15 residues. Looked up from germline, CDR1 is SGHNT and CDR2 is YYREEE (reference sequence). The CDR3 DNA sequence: TGTGCCAGCAGTACCGACCCCGCGGAGAACACTGAAGCTTTCTTT. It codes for CASSTDPAENTEAFF.

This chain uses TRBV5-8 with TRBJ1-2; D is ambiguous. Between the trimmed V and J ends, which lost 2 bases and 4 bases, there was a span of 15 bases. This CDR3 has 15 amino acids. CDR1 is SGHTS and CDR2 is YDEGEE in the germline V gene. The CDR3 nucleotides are TGTGCCAGCAGCTTCGACCGTAGGGTCCTCTATGGCTACACCTTC. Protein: CASSFDRRVLYGYTF.

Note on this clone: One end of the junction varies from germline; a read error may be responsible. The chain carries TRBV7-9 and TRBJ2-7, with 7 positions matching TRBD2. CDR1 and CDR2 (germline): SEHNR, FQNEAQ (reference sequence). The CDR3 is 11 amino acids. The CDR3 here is CASSLEGGIFF. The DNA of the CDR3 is TGTGCCAGCAGCTTAGAGGGAGGGATATTCTTC.

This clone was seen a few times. As DNA, the CDR3 is TGTGCCAGCAGCTGGAGGGGCTGGTATGGCTACACCTTC. It codes for CASSWRGWYGYTF. The chain combines TRBV5-5 with TRBJ1-2, with a weak D call TRBD1 (5 bases). There are 13 residues in the CDR3. V lost 3 bases and J 5 bases, leaving 11 bases between the germline ends. CDR1 and CDR2 (germline): SGHKS, YYEKEE (reference sequence).

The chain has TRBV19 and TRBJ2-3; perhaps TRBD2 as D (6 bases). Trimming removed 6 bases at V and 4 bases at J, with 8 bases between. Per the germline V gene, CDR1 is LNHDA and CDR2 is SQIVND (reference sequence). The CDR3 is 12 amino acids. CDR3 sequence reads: CASSRDSDTQYF. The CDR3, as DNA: TGTGCCAGTAGCCGGGACTCAGATACGCAGTATTTT.

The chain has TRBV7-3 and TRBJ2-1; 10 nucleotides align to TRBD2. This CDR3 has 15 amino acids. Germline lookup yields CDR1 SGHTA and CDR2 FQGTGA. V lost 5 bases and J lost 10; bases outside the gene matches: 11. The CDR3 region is CASSQVLAGVGEQFF. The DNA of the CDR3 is TGTGCCAGCAGCCAAGTCCTAGCGGGAGTTGGAGAGCAGTTCTTC. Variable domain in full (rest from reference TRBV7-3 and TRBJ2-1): GAGVSQTPSNKVTEKGKYVELRCDPISGHTALYWYRQSLGQGPEFLIYFQGTGAADDSGLPNDRFFAVRPEGSVSTLKIQRTERGDSAVYLCASSQVLAGVGEQFFGPGTRLTVL.

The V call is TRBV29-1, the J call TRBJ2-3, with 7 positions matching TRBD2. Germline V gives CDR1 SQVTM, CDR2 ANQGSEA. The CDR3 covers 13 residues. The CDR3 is CTVGRETTDTQYF. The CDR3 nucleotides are TGCACGGTGGGGCGGGAGACAACAGATACGCAGTATTTT.

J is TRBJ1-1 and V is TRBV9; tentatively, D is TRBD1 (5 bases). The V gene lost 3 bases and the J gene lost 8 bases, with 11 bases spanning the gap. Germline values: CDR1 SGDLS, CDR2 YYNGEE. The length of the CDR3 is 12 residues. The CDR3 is CASSDPGGEAFF. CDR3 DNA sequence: TGTGCCAGCAGCGACCCCGGGGGGGAAGCTTTCTTT.

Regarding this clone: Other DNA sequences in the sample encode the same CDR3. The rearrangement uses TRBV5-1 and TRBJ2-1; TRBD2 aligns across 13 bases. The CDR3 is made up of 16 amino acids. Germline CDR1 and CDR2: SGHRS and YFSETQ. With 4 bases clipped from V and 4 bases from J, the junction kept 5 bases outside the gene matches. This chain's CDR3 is CASSPGLAGPYNEQFF. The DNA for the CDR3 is TGCGCCAGCAGCCCGGGACTAGCGGGACCATACAATGAGCAGTTCTTC.

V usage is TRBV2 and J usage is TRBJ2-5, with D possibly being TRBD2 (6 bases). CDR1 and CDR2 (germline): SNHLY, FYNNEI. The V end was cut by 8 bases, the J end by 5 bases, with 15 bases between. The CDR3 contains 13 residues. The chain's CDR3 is CASGSGVRETQYF. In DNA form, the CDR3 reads TGTGCCAGCGGTTCGGGAGTGCGGGAGACCCAGTACTTC.

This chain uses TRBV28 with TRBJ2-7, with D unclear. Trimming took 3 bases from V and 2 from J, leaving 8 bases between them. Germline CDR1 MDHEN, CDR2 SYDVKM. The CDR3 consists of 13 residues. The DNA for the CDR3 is TGTGCCAGCAGTTTTCAGGCCCCCTACGAGCAGTACTTC. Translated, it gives CASSFQAPYEQYF.

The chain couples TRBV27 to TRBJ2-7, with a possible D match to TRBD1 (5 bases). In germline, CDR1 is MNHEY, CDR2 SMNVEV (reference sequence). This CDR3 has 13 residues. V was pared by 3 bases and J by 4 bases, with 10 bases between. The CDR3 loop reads CASSFQGRYEQYF. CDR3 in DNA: TGTGCCAGCAGTTTTCAGGGCAGGTACGAGCAGTACTTC.

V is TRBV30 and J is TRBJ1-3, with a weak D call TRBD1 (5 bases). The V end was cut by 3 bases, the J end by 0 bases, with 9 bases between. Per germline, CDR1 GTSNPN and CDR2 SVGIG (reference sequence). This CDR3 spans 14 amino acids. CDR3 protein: CAWRAGSSGNTIYF. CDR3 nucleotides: TGTGCCTGGAGGGCAGGGAGCTCTGGAAACACCATATATTTT.

As DNA, the CDR3 is TGTGCCAGCAGTCTCCGGACAGGGCATGGGTACTTC. Amino acid sequence: CASSLRTGHGYF. This chain joins TRBV28 and TRBJ2-4; 8 bases agree with TRBD1. The CDR3 spans 12 residues. V was clipped by 5 bases and J by 15 bases; unmatched bases: 9. In germline, CDR1 is MDHEN, CDR2 SYDVKM.

CDR3 protein: CAWGPRTGAFIATNEKLFF. The CDR3 coding sequence is TGTGCCTGGGGCCCCCGGACAGGTGCCTTCATTGCAACTAATGAAAAACTGTTTTTT. The chain uses TRBV30 and TRBJ1-4; TRBD1 aligns across 7 bases. CDR3 length: 19 residues. The V gene's germline CDR1 is GTSNPN and CDR2 SVGIG (reference sequence). The trim removed 5 bases at V and 0 bases at J, leaving 18 bases unmatched.

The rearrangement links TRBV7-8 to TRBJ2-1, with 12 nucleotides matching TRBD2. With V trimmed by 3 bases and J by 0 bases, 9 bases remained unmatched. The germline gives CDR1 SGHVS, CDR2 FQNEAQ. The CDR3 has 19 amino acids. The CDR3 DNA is TGTGCCAGCAGCTTGGACGGACTAGCGGGATTATACTCCTACAATGAGCAGTTCTTC. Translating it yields CASSLDGLAGLYSYNEQFF. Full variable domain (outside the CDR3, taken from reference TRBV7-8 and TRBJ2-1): GAGVSQSPRYKVAKRGQDVALRCDPISGHVSLFWYQQALGQGPEFLTYFQNEAQLDKSGLPSDRFFAERPEGSVSTLKIQRTQQEDSAVYLCASSLDGLAGLYSYNEQFFGPGTRLTVL.

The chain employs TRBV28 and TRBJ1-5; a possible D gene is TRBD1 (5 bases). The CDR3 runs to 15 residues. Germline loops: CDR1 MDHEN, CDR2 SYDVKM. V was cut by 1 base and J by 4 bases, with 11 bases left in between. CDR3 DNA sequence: TGTGCCAGCAGTTTATACGGGACTTTGAATCAGCCCCAGCATTTT. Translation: CASSLYGTLNQPQHF.

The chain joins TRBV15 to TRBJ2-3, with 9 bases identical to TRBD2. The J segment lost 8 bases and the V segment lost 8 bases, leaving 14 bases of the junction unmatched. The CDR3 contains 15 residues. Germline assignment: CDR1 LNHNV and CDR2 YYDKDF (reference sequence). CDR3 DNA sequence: TGTGCCACCGGGGTGTTTAGCGGGAGAACTGCTACGCAGTATTTT. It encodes CATGVFSGRTATQYF.

The CDR3 DNA sequence: TGCGCCAGCAGCCCCGACAGGAGGAGCTCCTATAATTCACCCCTCCACTTT. It translates to CASSPDRRSSYNSPLHF. The chain is built from TRBV4-1 and TRBJ1-6, with a weak D call TRBD1 (6 bases). The germline V gene encodes CDR1 MGHRA and CDR2 YSYEKL. The length of the CDR3 is 17 residues. Between the trimmed V and J ends, which lost 4 bases and 0 bases, there was a span of 13 bases.

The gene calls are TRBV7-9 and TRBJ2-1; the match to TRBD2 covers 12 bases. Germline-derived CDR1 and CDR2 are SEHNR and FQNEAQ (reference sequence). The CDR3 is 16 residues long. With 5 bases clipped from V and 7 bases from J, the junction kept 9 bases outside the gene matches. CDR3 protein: CASSPKLAGGTNEQFF. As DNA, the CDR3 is TGTGCCAGCAGCCCAAAACTAGCGGGAGGCACAAATGAGCAGTTCTTC.

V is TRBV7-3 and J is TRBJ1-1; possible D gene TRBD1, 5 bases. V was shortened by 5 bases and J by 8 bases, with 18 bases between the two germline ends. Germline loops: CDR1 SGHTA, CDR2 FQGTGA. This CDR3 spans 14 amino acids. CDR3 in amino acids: CASSPKHGAAEAFF. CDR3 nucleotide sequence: TGTGCCAGCAGCCCCAAGCACGGGGCAGCAGAAGCTTTCTTT.

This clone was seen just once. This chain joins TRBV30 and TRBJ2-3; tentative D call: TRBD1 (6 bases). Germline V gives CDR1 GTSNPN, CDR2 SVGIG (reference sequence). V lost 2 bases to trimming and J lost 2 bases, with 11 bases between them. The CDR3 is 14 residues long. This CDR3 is CAWSLGQITDTQYF. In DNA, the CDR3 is TGTGCCTGGAGTCTAGGACAGATCACAGATACGCAGTATTTT. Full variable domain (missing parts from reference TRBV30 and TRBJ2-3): SQTIHQWPATLVQPVGSPLSLECTVEGTSNPNLYWYRQAAGRGLQLLFYSVGIGQISSEVPQNLSASRPQDRQFILSSKKLLLSDSGFYLCAWSLGQITDTQYFGPGTRLTVL.

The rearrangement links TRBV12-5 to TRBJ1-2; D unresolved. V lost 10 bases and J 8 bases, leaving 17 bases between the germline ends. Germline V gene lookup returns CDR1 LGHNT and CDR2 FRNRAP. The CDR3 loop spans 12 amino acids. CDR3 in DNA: TGTGCTAAATCCCGGGTCCCAGAGGGCTACACCTTC. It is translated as CAKSRVPEGYTF.

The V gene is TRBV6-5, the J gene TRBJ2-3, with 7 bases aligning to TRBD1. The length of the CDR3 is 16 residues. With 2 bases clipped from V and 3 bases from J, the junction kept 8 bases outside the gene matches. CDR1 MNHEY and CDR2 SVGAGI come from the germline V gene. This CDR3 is CASSYKGGRFTDTQYF. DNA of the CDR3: TGTGCCAGCAGTTACAAAGGGGGCAGGTTTACAGATACGCAGTATTTT.